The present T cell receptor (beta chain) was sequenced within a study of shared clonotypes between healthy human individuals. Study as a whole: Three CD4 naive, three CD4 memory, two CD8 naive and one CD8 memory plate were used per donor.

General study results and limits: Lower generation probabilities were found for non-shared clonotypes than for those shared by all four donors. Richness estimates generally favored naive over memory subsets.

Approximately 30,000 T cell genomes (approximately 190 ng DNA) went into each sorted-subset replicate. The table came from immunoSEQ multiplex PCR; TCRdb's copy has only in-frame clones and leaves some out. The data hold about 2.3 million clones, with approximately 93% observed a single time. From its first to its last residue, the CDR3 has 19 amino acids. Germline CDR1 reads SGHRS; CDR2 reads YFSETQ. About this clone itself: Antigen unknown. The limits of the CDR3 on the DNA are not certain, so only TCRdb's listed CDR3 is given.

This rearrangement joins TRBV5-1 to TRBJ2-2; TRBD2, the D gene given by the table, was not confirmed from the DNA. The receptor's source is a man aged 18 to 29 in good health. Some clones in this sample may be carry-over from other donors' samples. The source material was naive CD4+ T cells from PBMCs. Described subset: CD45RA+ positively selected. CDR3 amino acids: CASSLGSREHRGAVFYRFF.